The entry that follows covers one T cell receptor beta chain sequence. Antigen specificity is unknown. Sorting gave populations that all exceeded 98% purity. This sample is part of a study of beta chain features in type 1 diabetes. General study results and limits: Across patients, naive, central memory and Treg TCRB repertoires exhibited apparently greater similarity than was observed across healthy donors. All four CD4+ subsets of Type 1 diabetes patients contained TCRB CDR3s that were moderately but significantly shorter. Insertions were fewer and deletions more numerous at VDJ junctions in type 1 diabetes patients.

Expressed TCRB transcripts were sequenced after all isolated RNA was converted to cDNA. Using immunoSEQ multiplex PCR, the repertoire was profiled, and TCRdb retains in-frame clones only, with some absent. The data show roughly 240,000 clones, 11% to 15% seen once. Germline V gene lookup returns CDR1 SEHNR and CDR2 FQNEAQ (reference sequence). The V gene lost 5 bases and the J gene lost 10 bases, with 18 bases spanning the gap. The CDR3 covers 14 residues. This sequence originates from a woman in her thirties or forties in good health. V is TRBV7-9 and J is TRBJ2-4, with D perhaps matching TRBD1 (5 bases). Sequenced input: naive CD4+ T cells from blood. For the CDR3, the DNA is TGTGCCAGCAGCCCTAAGGAACAGGTCGTGATTCAGTACTTC. Translated: CASSPKEQVVIQYF.